This TCR beta chain came from a study of tumor-infiltrating lymphocytes in primary liver carcinoma (dated by TCRdb to about 2017). The study in broad terms: Between late 2015 and early 2016, 5 or 6 patients in China with histopathologically diagnosed primary liver carcinoma had their tumors surgically resected. Repertoires from technical replicates were highly reproducible, with mean shared-clone rates approximately 0.88 and correlation coefficients above 0.95. The five patients had tumors of stage T1-T3 N0M0, with maximum diameters ranging from roughly 4.2 to 11 cm. Of the five patients, three men and two women aged 30 to 69 years, four had hepatocellular carcinoma and one had combined HCC and intrahepatic cholangiocarcinoma. Samples yielded roughly 3.5 to 8 million productive TCRbeta reads; read depth did not differ significantly between tissue types. For each liver tumor, the study sampled five regions along with adjacent normal tissue and blood, and applied TCRbeta repertoire sequencing, expression microarrays and whole-exome sequencing. TCRbeta repertoire sequencing covered about 35 specimens from 5 patients: 25 or so tumor regions, 5 adjacent noncancerous liver tissues and 5 peripheral blood samples. The full study reports these points: Pairs of tumor regions showed greater repertoire overlap (mean roughly 35%) than tumor-adjacent pairs (roughly 17%) or tumor-blood pairs (approximately 15%), which is consistent with antigen-driven expansion. Only the TCR beta chain was sequenced, so true repertoire diversity is likely underestimated because unpaired alpha chains were not captured. With just four or five patients in the study, the authors point out that the findings should be validated in a larger study. A significantly larger repertoire fraction was made up by the top 250 clones in tumors than in blood (p = 0.039). Bulk unsorted samples precluded comparing CD4+ and CD8+ T cell repertoires.

TCRbeta-specific cDNA was reverse-transcribed from 500 ng total RNA using a constant-region primer and ProtoScript II reverse transcriptase. TCRbeta libraries were built with three nested multiplex PCR rounds, a slightly modified ARM-PCR procedure. Sample barcodes and Illumina adapters were added in a final 25-cycle PCR with Deep VentR polymerase. Before sequencing, amplicons of 200-500 bp were gel-purified using a QIAquick gel extraction kit. TCRbeta amplicons were sequenced on an Illumina HiSeq 2500 with 250-bp paired-end reads. The source study handled its data this way. To recover full CDR3 sequences, reads were quality-trimmed using Trimmomatic v0.33 and paired reads were then merged using FLASH v1.2.11. V, D and J germline segments were assigned to the rearranged TCRbeta sequences using MiGEC v1.2.1b. Clonotype statistics and Shannon-Wiener diversity indices were calculated with VDJtools v1.0.0. Except for diversity analysis, only the 250 most abundant clonotypes of each sample were used in subsequent analyses to reduce sampling bias. TCRdb's own reprocessing of the public reads used fastp at Q25 and MiXCR and kept productive beta chains. Entries are consolidated by CDR3 protein sequence, retaining the most common genes and DNA. These V and J calls are TCRdb output, not the study's own analysis. The sample table holds approximately 300,000 distinct CDR3 sequences, of which less than 75% were seen once. 9% of the sample comes from the top ten.

This clonotype was picked up many times. Its antigen target is currently unknown. The record has no base qualities; no much larger clone is one base away. TRIzol reagent was used to extract blood RNA from unsorted whole blood, while the DNeasy Blood & Tissue kit provided the germline DNA. At the time of sampling, the patients had chronic HBV infection and had not received any treatment. Before surgery, about 4 milliliters of peripheral blood were collected into K2EDTA tubes. This receptor was obtained from a middle-aged man with primary liver carcinoma and hepatitis B virus infection. Sequencing was carried out using peripheral blood.

In nucleotide form, the sequence is TGTGCCAGCACCCCCGCGCAGGGCGGGTATGGCTACACCTTC. Its protein is CASTPAQGGYGYTF. The chain couples TRBV5-4 to TRBJ1-2; a weak D assignment points to TRBD1 (5 bases agree). The CDR3 numbers 14 residues from cysteine through phenylalanine. Only CDR3 DNA remains: 42 bases, in frame from the first base. Per the germline V gene (reference sequence), SGHNT is the CDR1 and YYREEE is the CDR2. V was cut back by 6 bases and J by 5 bases, leaving a gap of 17 bases between them. When the CDR3 is completed using the reference TRBV5-4 and TRBJ1-2 genes on either side, the full variable domain is ETGVTQSPTHLIKTRGQQVTLRCSSQSGHNTVSWYQQALGQGPQFIFQYYREEENGRGNFPPRFSGLQFPNYSSELNVNALELDDSALYLCASTPAQGGYGYTFGSGTRLTVV.